The rows below give T cell receptor beta chains drawn from one sample of a study of sequential checkpoint blockade in melanoma. The assay was immunoSEQ multiplex PCR, and TCRdb's table has in-frame clones only and misses some. Of tens of thousands of clones in the sample, around 85% were seen once. The sequences come from CD8+ T cells sorted from blood (inferred from file names), collected from a patient given nivolumab and ipilimumab in sequence. The receptors derive from a human donor with melanoma. Each CDR3 is given with its conserved first and last residue. The D gene is left open where the match is weak. Expanded clones are given a class, and other clones once, few, many or no size at all.

D	J	V	size	CDR3	DNA
.	TRBJ2-7	TRBV5-6	.	CASSLGQTAYEQYF	TGTGCCAGCAGCTTGGGACAAACAGCCTACGAGCAGTACTTC
.	TRBJ2-7	TRBV15	.	CATSTGSGAYEQYF	TGTGCCACCAGCACCGGTTCAGGCGCCTACGAGCAGTACTTC
.	TRBJ2-7	TRBV28	medium-sized	CASSPTGYSYEQYF	TGTGCCAGCAGTCCCACAGGGTACTCCTACGAGCAGTACTTC
TRBD2	TRBJ2-1	TRBV5-1	medium-sized	CASSLVAGGPYNEQFF	TGCGCCAGCAGCTTGGTAGCGGGGGGGCCCTACAATGAGCAGTTCTTC
.	TRBJ2-7	TRBV30	.	CAWSVRVGSYEQYF	TGTGCCTGGAGTGTACGGGTCGGCTCCTACGAGCAGTACTTC
TRBD1	TRBJ2-7	TRBV9	few	CASSVESRGRYEQYF	TGTGCCAGCAGCGTAGAATCCAGGGGGCGCTACGAGCAGTACTTC
TRBD2	TRBJ2-3	TRBV27	once	CASSSRGGPTDTQYF	TGTGCCAGCAGTTCCCGCGGGGGACCCACAGATACGCAGTATTTT
.	TRBJ1-5	TRBV27	.	CASSLAYGNQPQHF	TGTGCCAGCAGTCTAGCGTATGGTAATCAGCCCCAGCATTTT
.	TRBJ2-2	TRBV19	.	CASSADTEHTGELFF	TGTGCCAGTAGTGCGGACACGGAGCACACCGGGGAGCTGTTTTTT
.	TRBJ1-3	TRBV4-1	.	CASSQDSEAGNTIYF	TGCGCCAGCAGCCAGGACTCGGAAGCTGGAAACACCATATATTTT
.	TRBJ1-4	TRBV27	.	CASSLLTTNEKLFF	TGTGCCAGCAGTTTATTAACAACTAATGAAAAACTGTTTTTT
TRBD2	TRBJ2-1	TRBV27	.	CASRPGLAFHSYNEQFF	TGTGCCAGTAGACCGGGACTAGCGTTTCACTCCTACAATGAGCAGTTCTTC
TRBD2	TRBJ2-3	TRBV28	.	CASSLHPSGTWTDTQYF	TGTGCCAGCAGTTTGCATCCTAGCGGCACTTGGACAGATACGCAGTATTTT
.	TRBJ2-7	TRBV6-5	.	CASRGLNSYEQYF	TGTGCCAGCAGGGGGCTGAACTCCTACGAGCAGTACTTC
.	TRBJ2-5	TRBV7-9	.	CASSWGDREQETQYF	TGTGCCAGCAGCTGGGGGGACAGAGAACAAGAGACCCAGTACTTC
TRBD1	TRBJ2-7	TRBV4-1	.	CASSPDRGSGSEQYF	TGCGCCAGCAGCCCCGACAGGGGTAGTGGTTCCGAGCAGTACTTC
TRBD1	TRBJ1-2	TRBV19	.	CASSSRDSYGYTF	TGTGCCAGTAGTTCCCGGGACAGCTATGGCTACACCTTC
.	TRBJ2-7	TRBV4-2	.	CASSQDFIVQGSEQYF	TGTGCCAGCAGCCAAGATTTTATTGTTCAGGGTTCCGAGCAGTACTTC
.	TRBJ1-2	TRBV7-9	.	CASSLVRGANYGYTF	TGTGCCAGCAGCTTAGTCAGGGGAGCTAACTATGGCTACACCTTC
TRBD1	TRBJ2-5	TRBV7-9	.	CASSLVLTGGPLGETQYF	TGTGCCAGCAGCTTAGTACTTACAGGGGGGCCCCTGGGAGAGACCCAGTACTTC
TRBD2	TRBJ2-3	TRBV6-1	.	CASSPLGGGPDTQYF	TGTGCCAGCAGCCCACTCGGGGGGGGGCCAGATACGCAGTATTTT
TRBD1	TRBJ1-2	TRBV28	.	CASSRKTGDPFNYGYTF	TGTGCCAGCAGCCGAAAGACAGGGGATCCATTTAACTATGGCTACACCTTC
TRBD1	TRBJ2-7	TRBV11-2	.	CASSLVAGTGGEQYF	TGTGCCAGCAGCTTAGTCGCCGGGACAGGGGGAGAGCAGTACTTC
.	TRBJ1-4	TRBV27	.	CASSLSVGDIRYEKLFF	TGTGCCAGCAGTTTATCGGTGGGGGACATCCGCTATGAAAAACTGTTTTTT
.	TRBJ2-3	TRBV28	.	CASSQRRGRTDTQYF	TGTGCCAGCAGTCAACGCAGGGGTAGGACAGATACGCAGTATTTT
.	TRBJ1-3	TRBV4-2	.	CASSQAPLSAGNTIYF	TGTGCCAGCAGCCAAGCGCCACTAAGTGCTGGAAACACCATATATTTT
.	TRBJ2-6	TRBV4-3	medium-sized	CASGRSGTGANVLTF	TGCGCCAGCGGAAGGTCAGGGACTGGGGCCAACGTCCTGACTTTC
.	TRBJ2-7	TRBV4-1	few	CASSPILADGVYEQYF	TGTGCCAGCAGCCCCATACTAGCTGATGGGGTTTACGAGCAGTACTTC
TRBD2	TRBJ2-7	TRBV27	.	CASSFYASMAGDPYEQYF	TGTGCCAGCAGTTTCTACGCGTCTATGGCGGGAGATCCCTACGAGCAGTACTTC
TRBD2	TRBJ2-7	TRBV15	.	CATSTQTSGRASHEQYF	TGTGCCACCAGCACACAAACTAGCGGGAGGGCCTCCCACGAGCAGTACTTC
TRBD2	TRBJ2-3	TRBV5-4	.	CASSLEQGLAGGDTQYF	TGTGCCAGCAGCTTGGAACAGGGACTAGCTGGGGGAGATACGCAGTATTTT
.	TRBJ2-7	TRBV4-1	few	CASSHGLGVTYEQYF	TGCGCCAGCAGCCACGGTCTCGGGGTCACCTACGAGCAGTACTTC
TRBD2	TRBJ2-3	TRBV5-8	once	CASSYGLAGGMNTQYF	TGTGCCAGCAGCTACGGACTAGCGGGGGGTATGAATACGCAGTATTTT